What follows describes a single T cell receptor (beta chain). What it binds is unknown. The CDR3 spans 13 residues. Deletions cut 10 bases from V and 4 bases from J, with 15 bases between. The record originates from a study of blood T cells in healthy people across ages. Study summary: Capturing about one barcoded beta molecule per two T cells was achieved by template switching. Overall study results and limits: TCR beta diversity per million T cells fell roughly linearly with age.

Donor samples were obtained from healthy Caucasian individuals from Russia, aged about 6 to 90. PCR was performed a second time for about 7 to 11 cycles using a sample-barcoded 5' primer and a J-beta primer mix. Every cDNA molecule carried a tag from a template-switch adaptor bearing 12 random nucleotides. Using its own MiXCR run on the 5' RACE reads, TCRdb lists one record per CDR3 protein. Altogether around 1,500,000 distinct CDR3 sequences are present, about 40% being singletons, with the ten largest covering approximately 7.9%. The chain carries TRBV12-3 or TRBV12-4 and TRBJ2-3, with D uncertain. Input material: blood. The clonotype comes from a woman under 30 in good health. In nucleotides, the CDR3 is TGTGCCAACAGCAGGCCCGGATCAGATACGCAGTATTTT. It codes for CANSRPGSDTQYF.